In its sample, the clone carrying this TCR beta chain was seen a few times. Its antigen is not known. One heparinised blood draw averaging about 116 mL was given by each donor. The record originates from a study of beta chain features in type 1 diabetes. Study-level findings and limits: There was a possibility that cDNA sequencing over-represented cells with high TCR expression. PCR might show a preference for shorter templates, equally across patients and controls.

The junction had 3 bases not matched to a gene; V was cut back by 3 bases and J by 5 bases. In germline, CDR1 is SGHVS, CDR2 FQNEAQ. This CDR3 is built from 14 residues. Sequencing targeted expressed TCRB transcripts, as all isolated RNA had been reverse transcribed. Deep immunoSEQ sequencing covered naive, central memory and regulatory T cell samples. Here immunoSEQ multiplex PCR was the method, and the copy in TCRdb shows in-frame clones only, minus some. The sample includes about 900,000 clones, under 20% seen only once; the top ten take around 0.02%. The source of this sequence is a woman between 18 and 29 years old in good health. The V gene is TRBV7-8, the J gene TRBJ2-5; 10 bases map to TRBD1. Sequencing used naive CD4+ T cells from blood. The CDR3 loop reads CASSLGQGSETQYF. As DNA, the CDR3 is TGTGCCAGCAGCTTGGGACAGGGGAGCGAGACCCAGTACTTC.